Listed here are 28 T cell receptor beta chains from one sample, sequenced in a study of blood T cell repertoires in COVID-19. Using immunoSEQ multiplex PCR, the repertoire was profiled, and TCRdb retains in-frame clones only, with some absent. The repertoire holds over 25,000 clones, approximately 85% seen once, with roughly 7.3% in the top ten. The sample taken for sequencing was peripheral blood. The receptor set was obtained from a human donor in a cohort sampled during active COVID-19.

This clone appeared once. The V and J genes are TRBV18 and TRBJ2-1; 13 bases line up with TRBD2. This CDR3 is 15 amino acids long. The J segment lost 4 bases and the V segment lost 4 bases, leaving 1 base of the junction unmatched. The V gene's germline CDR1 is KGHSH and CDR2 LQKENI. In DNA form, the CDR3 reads TGTGCCAGCTCACTGGGACTAGCGGGATACAATGAGCAGTTCTTC. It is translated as CASSLGLAGYNEQFF.

The CDR3 region is CASSQDNQGGYTEAFF. The CDR3 bases are TGCGCCAGCAGCCAAGATAATCAGGGAGGGTACACTGAAGCTTTCTTT. The chain has TRBV4-1 and TRBJ1-1; D may be TRBD1 (5 bases). The CDR3 is 16 amino acids. Trimming took off 0 bases at V and 3 bases at J, with 14 bases between the two ends. Germline values: CDR1 MGHRA, CDR2 YSYEKL.

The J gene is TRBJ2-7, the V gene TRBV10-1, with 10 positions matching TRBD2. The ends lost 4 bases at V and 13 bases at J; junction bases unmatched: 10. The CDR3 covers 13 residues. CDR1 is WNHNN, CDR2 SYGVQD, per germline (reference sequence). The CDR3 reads CASSVAGGLLQYF. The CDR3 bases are TGCGCCAGCAGTGTAGCGGGAGGACTCTTGCAATACTTC.

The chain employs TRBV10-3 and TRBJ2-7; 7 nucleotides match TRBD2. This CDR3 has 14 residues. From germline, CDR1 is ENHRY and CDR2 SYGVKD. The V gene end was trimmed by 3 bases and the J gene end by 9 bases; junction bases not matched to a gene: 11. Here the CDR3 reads CAISDDLGGLGQYF. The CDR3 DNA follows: TGTGCCATCAGTGATGACCTGGGAGGGTTGGGGCAGTACTTC.

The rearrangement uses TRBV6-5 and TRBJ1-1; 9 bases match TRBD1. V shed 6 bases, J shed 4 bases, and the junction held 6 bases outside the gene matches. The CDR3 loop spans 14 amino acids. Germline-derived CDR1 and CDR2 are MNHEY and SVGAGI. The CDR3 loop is CASSSTGGFTEAFF. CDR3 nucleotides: TGTGCCAGCAGCAGTACAGGGGGCTTCACTGAAGCTTTCTTT.

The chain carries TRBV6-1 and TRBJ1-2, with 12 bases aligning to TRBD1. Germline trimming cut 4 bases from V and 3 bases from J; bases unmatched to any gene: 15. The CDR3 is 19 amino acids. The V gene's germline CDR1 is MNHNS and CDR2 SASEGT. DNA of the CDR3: TGTGCCAGCAGTGCCCGGTCCCCCGGGACAGGGGGCCTGTACTATGGCTACACCTTC. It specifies CASSARSPGTGGLYYGYTF.

CDR3 DNA sequence: TGTGCCAGCAGTTGGGGGGGACTGCTAGCCGAGCAGTACTTC. Translation gives CASSWGGLLAEQYF. The chain uses TRBV6-6 and TRBJ2-7; 7 nucleotides align to TRBD2. Germline loops: CDR1 MNHNY, CDR2 SVGAGI (reference sequence). The CDR3 has 14 residues. After removal of 4 bases from V and 6 bases from J, the junction contained 9 bases not matched to a gene.

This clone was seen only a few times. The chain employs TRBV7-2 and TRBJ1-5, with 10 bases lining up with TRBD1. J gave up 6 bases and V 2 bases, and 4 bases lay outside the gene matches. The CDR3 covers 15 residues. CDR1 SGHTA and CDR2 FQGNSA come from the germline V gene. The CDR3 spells CASSLNGQGGQPQHF. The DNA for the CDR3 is TGTGCCAGCAGCTTAAATGGACAGGGGGGTCAGCCCCAGCATTTT.

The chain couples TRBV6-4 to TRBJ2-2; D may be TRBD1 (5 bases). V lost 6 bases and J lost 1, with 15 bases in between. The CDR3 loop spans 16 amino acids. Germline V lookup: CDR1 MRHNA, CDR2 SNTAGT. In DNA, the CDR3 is TGTGCCAGCAGCACACCGGAGACAGAGAACACCGGGGAGCTGTTTTTT. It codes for CASSTPETENTGELFF.

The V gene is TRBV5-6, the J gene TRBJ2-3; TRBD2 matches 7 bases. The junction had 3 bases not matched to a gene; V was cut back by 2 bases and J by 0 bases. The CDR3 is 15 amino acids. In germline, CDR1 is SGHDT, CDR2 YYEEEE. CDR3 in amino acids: CASSLVSGSTDTQYF. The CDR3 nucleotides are TGTGCCAGCAGCTTAGTTAGCGGGAGCACAGATACGCAGTATTTT. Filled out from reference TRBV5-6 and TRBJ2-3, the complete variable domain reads DAGVTQSPTHLIKTRGQQVTLRCSPKSGHDTVSWYQQALGQGPQFIFQYYEEEERQRGNFPDRFSGHQFPNYSSELNVNALLLGDSALYLCASSLVSGSTDTQYFGPGTRLTVL.

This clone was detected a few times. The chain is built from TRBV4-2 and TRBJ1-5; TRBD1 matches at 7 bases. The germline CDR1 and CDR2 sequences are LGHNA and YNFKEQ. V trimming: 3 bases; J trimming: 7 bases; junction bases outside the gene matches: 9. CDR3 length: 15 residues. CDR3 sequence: CASSQAQGVEQPQHF. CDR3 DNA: TGTGCCAGCAGCCAGGCCCAGGGGGTTGAACAGCCCCAGCATTTT.

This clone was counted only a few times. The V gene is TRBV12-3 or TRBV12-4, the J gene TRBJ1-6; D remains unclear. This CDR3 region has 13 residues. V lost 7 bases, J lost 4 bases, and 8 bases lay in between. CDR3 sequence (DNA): TGTGCCAGCAAAGCGGATTATAATTCACCCCTCCACTTT. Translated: CASKADYNSPLHF.

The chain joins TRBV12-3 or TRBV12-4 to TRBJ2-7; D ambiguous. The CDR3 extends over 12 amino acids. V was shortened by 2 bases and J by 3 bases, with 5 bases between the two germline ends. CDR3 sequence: CASSLSLYEQYF. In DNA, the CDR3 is TGTGCCAGCAGTTTATCTCTCTACGAGCAGTACTTC.

CDR3 coding DNA: TGCGCCAGCAGAGCGCAGTACGAGCAGTACTTC. It translates to CASRAQYEQYF. The V gene is TRBV10-2, the J gene TRBJ2-7; D is uncertain. The germline V gene has CDR1 WSHSY and CDR2 SAAADI. This CDR3 spans 11 amino acids. Trimming pared 6 bases from V and 4 bases from J, leaving 7 bases between.

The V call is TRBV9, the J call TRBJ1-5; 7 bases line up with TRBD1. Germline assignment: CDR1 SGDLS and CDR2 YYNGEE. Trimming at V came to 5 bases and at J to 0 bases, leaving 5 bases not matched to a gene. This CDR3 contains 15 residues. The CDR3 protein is CASSRGTDSNQPQHF. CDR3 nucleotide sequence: TGTGCCAGCAGTAGGGGGACAGATAGCAATCAGCCCCAGCATTTT.

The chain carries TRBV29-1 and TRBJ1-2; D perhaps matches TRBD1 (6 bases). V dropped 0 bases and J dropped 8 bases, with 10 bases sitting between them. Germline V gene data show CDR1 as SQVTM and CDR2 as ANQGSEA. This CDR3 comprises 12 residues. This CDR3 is CSVEDGGKGYTF. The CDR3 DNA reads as TGCAGCGTTGAAGATGGGGGCAAGGGCTACACCTTC.

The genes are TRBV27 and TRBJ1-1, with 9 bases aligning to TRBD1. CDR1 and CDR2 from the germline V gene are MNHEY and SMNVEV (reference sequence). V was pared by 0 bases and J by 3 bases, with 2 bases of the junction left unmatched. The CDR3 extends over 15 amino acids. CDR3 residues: CASSLSWTGDTEAFF. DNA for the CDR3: TGTGCCAGCAGTTTATCTTGGACAGGGGACACTGAAGCTTTCTTT.

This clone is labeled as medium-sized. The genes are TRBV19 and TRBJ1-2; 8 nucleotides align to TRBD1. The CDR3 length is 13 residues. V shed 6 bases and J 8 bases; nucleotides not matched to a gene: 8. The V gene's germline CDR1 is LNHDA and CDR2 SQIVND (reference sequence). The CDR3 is CASSNPTGAGYTF. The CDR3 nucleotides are TGTGCCAGTAGCAACCCGACAGGGGCCGGCTACACCTTC.

Written as DNA, the CDR3 is TGTGCCAGCAGGAGCGCCTCCCTCGAGCAGTACTTC. This encodes CASRSASLEQYF. The chain couples TRBV6-5 to TRBJ2-7; unclear D gene. This CDR3 spans 12 amino acids. V was trimmed by 6 bases and J by 6 bases, leaving 12 bases between them. Per the germline V gene, CDR1 is MNHEY and CDR2 is SVGAGI.

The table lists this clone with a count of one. The CDR3 loop reads CASSQEYLTSNQPQHF. CDR3 nucleotides: TGCGCCAGCAGCCAAGAGTACTTAACTAGCAATCAGCCCCAGCATTTT. The chain uses TRBV4-1 and TRBJ1-5; D ambiguous. The CDR3 has 16 residues. Germline V gene sequence: CDR1 MGHRA, CDR2 YSYEKL. V was pared by 0 bases and J by 0 bases, with 9 bases between.

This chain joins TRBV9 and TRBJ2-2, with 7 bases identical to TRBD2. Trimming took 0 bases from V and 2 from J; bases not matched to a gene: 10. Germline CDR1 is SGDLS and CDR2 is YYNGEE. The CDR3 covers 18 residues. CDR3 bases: TGTGCCAGCAGCGTAGCAAGTCCGGGGGGTCTCAACACCGGGGAGCTGTTTTTT. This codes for CASSVASPGGLNTGELFF.

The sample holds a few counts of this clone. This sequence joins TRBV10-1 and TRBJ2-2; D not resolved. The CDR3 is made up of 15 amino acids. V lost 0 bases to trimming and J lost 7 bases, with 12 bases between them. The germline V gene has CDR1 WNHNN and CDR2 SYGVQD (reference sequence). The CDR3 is CASSESMAEFGELFF. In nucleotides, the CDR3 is TGCGCCAGCAGTGAGTCGATGGCAGAATTCGGGGAGCTGTTTTTT.

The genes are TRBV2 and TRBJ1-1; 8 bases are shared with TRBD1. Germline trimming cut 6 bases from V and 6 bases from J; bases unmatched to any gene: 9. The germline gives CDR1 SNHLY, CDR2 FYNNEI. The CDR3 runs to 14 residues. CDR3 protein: CASRARDRYPEAFF. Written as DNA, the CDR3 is TGTGCCAGCAGGGCCCGGGACAGGTATCCTGAAGCTTTCTTT.

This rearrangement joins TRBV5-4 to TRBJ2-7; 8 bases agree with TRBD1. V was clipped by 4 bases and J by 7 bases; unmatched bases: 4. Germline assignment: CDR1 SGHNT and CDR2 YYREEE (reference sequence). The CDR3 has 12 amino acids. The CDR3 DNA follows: TGTGCCAGCAGCATACAGGGGGTTGAGCAGTACTTC. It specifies CASSIQGVEQYF.

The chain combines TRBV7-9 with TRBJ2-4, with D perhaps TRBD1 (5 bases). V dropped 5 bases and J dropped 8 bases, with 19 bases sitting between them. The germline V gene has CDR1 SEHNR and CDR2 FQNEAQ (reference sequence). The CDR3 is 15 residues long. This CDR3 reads CASSKDGHPVDIQYF. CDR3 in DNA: TGTGCCAGCAGCAAAGACGGACACCCAGTAGACATTCAGTACTTC.

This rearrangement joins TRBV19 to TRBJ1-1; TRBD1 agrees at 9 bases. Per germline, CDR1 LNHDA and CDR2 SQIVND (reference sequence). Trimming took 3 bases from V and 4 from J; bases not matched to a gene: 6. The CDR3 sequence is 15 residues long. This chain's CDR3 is CASSIRDRVGTEAFF. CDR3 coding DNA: TGTGCCAGTAGTATCCGGGACAGGGTGGGCACTGAAGCTTTCTTT.

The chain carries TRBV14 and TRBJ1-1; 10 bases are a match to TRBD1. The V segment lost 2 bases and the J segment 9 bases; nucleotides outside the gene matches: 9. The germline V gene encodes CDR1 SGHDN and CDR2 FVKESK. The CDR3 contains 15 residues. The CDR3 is CASSQSGTGAIQAFF. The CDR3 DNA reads TGTGCCAGCAGCCAATCCGGGACAGGGGCCATACAAGCTTTCTTT.

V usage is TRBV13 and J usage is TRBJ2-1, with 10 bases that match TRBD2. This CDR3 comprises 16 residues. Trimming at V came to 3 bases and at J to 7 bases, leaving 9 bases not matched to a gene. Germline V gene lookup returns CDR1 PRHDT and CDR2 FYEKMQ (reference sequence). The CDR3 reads CASSLSGGAMANEQFF. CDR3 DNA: TGTGCCAGCAGCTTGAGCGGGGGGGCTATGGCGAATGAGCAGTTCTTC.